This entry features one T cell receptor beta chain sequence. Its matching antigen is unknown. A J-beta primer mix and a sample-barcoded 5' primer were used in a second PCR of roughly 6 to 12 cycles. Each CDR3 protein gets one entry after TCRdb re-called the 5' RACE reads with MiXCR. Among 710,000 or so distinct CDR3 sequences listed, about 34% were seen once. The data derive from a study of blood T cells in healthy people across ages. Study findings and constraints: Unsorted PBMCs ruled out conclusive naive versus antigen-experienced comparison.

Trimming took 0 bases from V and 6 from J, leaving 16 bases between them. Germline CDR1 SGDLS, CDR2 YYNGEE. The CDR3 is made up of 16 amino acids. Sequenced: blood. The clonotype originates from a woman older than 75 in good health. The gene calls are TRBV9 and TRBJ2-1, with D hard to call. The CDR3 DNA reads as TGTGCCAGCAGCGTAGGTCTGTGGAGTCCGGGCAATGAGCAGTTCTTC. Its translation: CASSVGLWSPGNEQFF. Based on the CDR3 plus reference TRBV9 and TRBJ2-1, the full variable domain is DSGVTQTPKHLITATGQRVTLRCSPRSGDLSVYWYQQSLDQGLQFLIQYYNGEERAKGNILERFSAQQFPDLHSELNLSSLELGDSALYFCASSVGLWSPGNEQFFGPGTRLTVL.